Presented here are 11 T cell receptor beta chains from one specimen sequenced in a study of molecular identifiers for immune sequencing clone quantification (dated by TCRdb to 2017 to 2018). Library preparation was by PCR. The reads were generated on an Illumina HiSeq 4000. The raw public reads went through TCRdb reprocessing: fastp at Q25, MiXCR clone calling, in-frame beta chains kept. When rows share a CDR3 protein, they turn into one entry using the most common DNA and genes. The table for this sample lists over 85,000 distinct CDR3 sequences; about 21% of them were counted only once. The ten largest account for roughly 1% of the sample. The source material was naive CD8+ T cells from blood, with Jurkat cell RNA spiked in. This sample's cell subset or site label indicates: FACS-sorted CD8+CD4-CCR7+CD45RA+ naive T cells. The receptor source for this set is a human donor in good health. Some libraries in this study had Jurkat cell RNA spiked in.

This clonotype was seen repeatedly, ten times or more. The chain is built from TRBV23-1 and TRBJ2-4; 10 bases are a match to TRBD1. TRBV23-1 is treated as an ORF (open reading frame) with a function not yet certain. CDR3 size: 14 residues. The trim removed 9 bases at V and 4 bases at J, leaving 6 bases unmatched. The CDR3 reads CARRQGARKNIQYF. In nucleotides, the CDR3 is TGCGCCAGGAGACAGGGGGCTCGTAAAAACATTCAGTACTTC.

This clonotype was observed a few times. The chain is built from TRBV11-2 and TRBJ1-6; D unresolved. V gave up 2 bases and J gave up 7 bases, with 3 bases separating them. The CDR3 is 12 amino acids. The V gene's germline CDR1 is SGHAT and CDR2 FQNNGV. The CDR3 sequence: CASSLLNSPLHF. The CDR3 DNA reads TGTGCCAGCAGCTTACTGAATTCACCCCTCCACTTT.

This clonotype was observed at least ten times. The chain links TRBV7-9 to TRBJ2-5; D perhaps matches TRBD2 (5 bases). CDR3 length equals 14 residues. Germline V gene data show CDR1 as SEHNR and CDR2 as FQNEAQ (reference sequence). V was clipped by 0 bases and J by 2 bases, with 7 bases between them. The CDR3 spells CASSLAEGQETQYF. DNA for the CDR3: TGTGCCAGCAGCTTAGCTGAGGGTCAAGAGACCCAGTACTTC.

J is TRBJ2-3 and V is TRBV12-3 or TRBV12-4; D unresolved. The germline V and J ends were trimmed by 2 bases and 4 bases, with 10 bases remaining between them. The length of the CDR3 is 14 residues. The CDR3 region is CASSLMWPPDTQYF. The CDR3 DNA reads as TGTGCCAGCAGTTTAATGTGGCCGCCAGATACGCAGTATTTT.

The chain links TRBV4-1 to TRBJ2-2, with 16 nucleotides matching TRBD2. The CDR3 spans 21 residues. The germline V gene has CDR1 MGHRA and CDR2 YSYEKL. V gave up 2 bases and J gave up 5 bases; unmatched junction bases: 14. The CDR3 region is CASSQKTGTSGRGLGTGELFF. CDR3 in DNA: TGCGCCAGCAGCCAAAAAACCGGGACTAGCGGGAGGGGGTTGGGAACCGGGGAGCTGTTTTTT.

This rearrangement joins TRBV5-4 to TRBJ2-5; 14 bases map to TRBD2. The CDR3 has 16 residues. Germline CDR1 and CDR2: SGHNT and YYREEE (reference sequence). J gave up 4 bases and V 4 bases, and 6 bases lay outside the gene matches. CDR3 amino acids: CASSLGTSGSGETQYF. CDR3 sequence (DNA): TGTGCCAGCAGCCTTGGGACTAGCGGGAGTGGAGAGACCCAGTACTTC. Drawing the rest from reference TRBV5-4 and TRBJ2-5, the complete variable domain is ETGVTQSPTHLIKTRGQQVTLRCSSQSGHNTVSWYQQALGQGPQFIFQYYREEENGRGNFPPRFSGLQFPNYSSELNVNALELDDSALYLCASSLGTSGSGETQYFGPGTRLLVL.

This clonotype was counted many times. The chain has TRBV12-3 or TRBV12-4 and TRBJ1-1, with D perhaps TRBD1 (6 bases). V shed 6 bases and J shed 12 bases, with 14 bases lying between them. CDR3 length: 11 amino acids. In DNA, the CDR3 is TGTGCCAGCAGGAAGGGGGGTATACCTTTCTTT. Its protein product is CASRKGGIPFF.

This clonotype was counted at least ten times. V and J are TRBV24-1 and TRBJ2-3; a possible D gene is TRBD1 (6 bases). Trimming removed 4 bases at V and 3 bases at J, with 22 bases between. The CDR3 extends over 18 amino acids. Germline assignment: CDR1 KGHDR and CDR2 SFDVKD. The CDR3 DNA is TGTGCCACCAGTGACCCCACTACAGGGACCTATAGTACAGATACGCAGTATTTT. This translates into CATSDPTTGTYSTDTQYF.

The chain uses TRBV6-2 or TRBV6-3 and TRBJ2-2, with 7 positions matching TRBD1. The CDR3 covers 16 residues. V trimming: 4 bases; J trimming: 1 base; junction bases outside the gene matches: 6. Germline CDR1 reads MNHEY; CDR2 reads SVGEGT. Here the CDR3 DNA reads TGTGCCAGCAGTTCCGGGACAGCGGTGAACACCGGGGAGCTGTTTTTT. It codes for CASSSGTAVNTGELFF.

The chain links TRBV7-2 to TRBJ2-1; D is possibly TRBD1 (5 bases). The germline CDR1 and CDR2 sequences are SGHTA and FQGNSA. The CDR3 contains 17 residues. Trimming pared 3 bases from V and 0 bases from J, leaving 15 bases between. CDR3 sequence: CASSFPLTGSSYNEQFF. CDR3 nucleotides: TGTGCCAGCAGCTTCCCTTTAACAGGTAGCTCCTACAATGAGCAGTTCTTC.

The CDR3 here is CSVPGPQGEQYF. In nucleotides, the CDR3 is TGCAGCGTTCCGGGACCCCAGGGCGAGCAGTACTTC. This sequence joins TRBV29-1 and TRBJ2-7; D tentatively fits TRBD1 or TRBD2 (5 bases each). The germline CDR1 and CDR2 sequences are SQVTM and ANQGSEA. The germline V and J ends were trimmed by 5 bases and 6 bases, with 14 bases remaining between them. This CDR3 region has 12 residues.